Detailed here is one T cell receptor (beta chain). Healthy bone marrow donors made up the cohort. The data originate from a study of cytomegalovirus exposure and HLA in healthy donors. In the study overall: Earlier, 150 million to 200 million T cells were analyzed, and 117 million unique TCR beta sequences were found among them.

The primer mix had 60 Vbeta and 13 Jbeta primers. Here immunoSEQ multiplex PCR was the method, and the copy in TCRdb shows in-frame clones only, minus some. Of roughly 54,000 clones listed, approximately 82% are singletons. The CDR3 spans 13 residues. Germline assignment: CDR1 MDHEN and CDR2 SYDVKM. Trimming removed 4 bases at V and 2 bases at J, with 8 bases between. This sequence joins TRBV28 and TRBJ1-2; D unclear. The clonotype comes from a man aged 50-60 years in good health and CMV-seronegative. The specimen was PBMCs. CDR3 sequence: CASSSTQNYGYTF. The CDR3 DNA follows: TGTGCCAGCAGTTCGACACAGAACTATGGCTACACCTTC.